This is a list of T cell receptor beta chains from one sample in a study of cytomegalovirus exposure and HLA in healthy donors. Generated by immunoSEQ multiplex PCR, the TCRdb table keeps only in-frame clones and is missing some. This table holds around 100,000 clones, approximately 74% found once. Sequencing used PBMCs. Receptor source: a woman between 40 and 55 years old in good health and CMV-seropositive. The CDR3 runs from the conserved cysteine through the conserved F or W. D genes are given only for firm matches. Expanded clones get a size class; other rows say once, few or many, or leave the size out.

TRBV19,-,TRBJ1-2,few,TGTGCCAGTAGTATGGGGGCGGGGGCCTACTATGGCTACACCTTC,CASSMGAGAYYGYTF
TRBV5-4,TRBD1,TRBJ1-1,-,TGTGCCAGCAGCTTGGAGGGTCAGGGGGCGAAAGCTTTCTTT,CASSLEGQGAKAFF
TRBV5-5,TRBD1,TRBJ1-2,-,TGTGCCAGCAGCTTGCTAAGGACAGGGGCACCCACTAACTATGGCTACACCTTC,CASSLLRTGAPTNYGYTF
TRBV7-2,TRBD2,TRBJ2-3,-,TGTGCCAGCAGCTTAGTGAGCGGGGTTAGCACAGATACGCAGTATTTT,CASSLVSGVSTDTQYF
TRBV7-6,-,TRBJ1-2,-,TGTGCCAGCAGCGGCGGGAACCACGGGGGCTACACCTTC,CASSGGNHGGYTF
TRBV7-2,TRBD1,TRBJ1-3,-,TGTGCCAGCAGCCCCGGGACAGGTCGAAACACCATATATTTT,CASSPGTGRNTIYF
TRBV7-9,-,TRBJ2-7,few,TGTGCCAGCAGCCCCAGCTACGAGCAGTACTTC,CASSPSYEQYF
TRBV13,-,TRBJ2-1,-,TGTGCCAGCAGCTTAGGCCTAGCAGTCGTCTACAATGAGCAGTTCTTC,CASSLGLAVVYNEQFF
TRBV4-3,TRBD2,TRBJ2-7,once,TGCGCCAGCAGCCACGGGACTAGCGGGGGGCTGCAGTTCTACGAGCAGTACTTC,CASSHGTSGGLQFYEQYF
TRBV19,-,TRBJ1-3,few,TGTGCCAGTAGTAGCCTCAGGGAATCTGGAAACACCATATATTTT,CASSSLRESGNTIYF
TRBV19,-,TRBJ2-4,-,TGTGCCAGTAGTCGTATGTCGGGGGTCGGAGCCAAAAACATTCAGTACTTC,CASSRMSGVGAKNIQYF
TRBV2,-,TRBJ1-2,-,TGTGCCAGCAGTGGGACGGGATTCTATGGCTACACCTTC,CASSGTGFYGYTF
TRBV18,-,TRBJ2-4,-,TGTGCCAGCTCACCTAGAGCCTCCAAAAACATTCAGTACTTC,CASSPRASKNIQYF
TRBV6-6,TRBD2,TRBJ2-1,-,TGTGCCAGCACCCCAGGGACTAGCAACAATGAGCAGTTCTTC,CASTPGTSNNEQFF
TRBV5-8,-,TRBJ2-3,-,TGTGCCAGCAGCTTGGCCCAGGCCACAGATACGCAGTATTTT,CASSLAQATDTQYF
TRBV30,TRBD1,TRBJ1-1,few,TGTGCCTGGAGTCGGACAGGGACGAACACTGAAGCTTTCTTT,CAWSRTGTNTEAFF
TRBV25-1,-,TRBJ2-2,-,TGTGCCAGCAGTGAAGGGGGGAGGCCCGGGGAGCTGTTTTTT,CASSEGGRPGELFF
TRBV11-2,-,TRBJ2-5,-,TGTGCCAGCAGCTCGGGAGAGACCCAGTACTTC,CASSSGETQYF
TRBV5-1,TRBD2,TRBJ2-1,-,TGCGCCAGCAGCTTTTTTGCGGGAGGTATGGATGAGCAGTTCTTC,CASSFFAGGMDEQFF
TRBV19,TRBD1,TRBJ1-2,-,TGTGCCAGTAGTTCAGGGACAGCGGGCAACTATGGCTACACCTTC,CASSSGTAGNYGYTF
TRBV5-5,-,TRBJ2-7,-,TGTGCCAGCAGCGAAACGTTCTACGAGCAGTACTTC,CASSETFYEQYF
TRBV11-3,TRBD2,TRBJ2-3,-,TGTGCCAGCAGAACTAGCGGAGCTAGCACAGATACGCAGTATTTT,CASRTSGASTDTQYF
TRBV6-5,-,TRBJ1-1,-,TGTGCCAGCAGTTACTCGAAGGGGCAAGCTTTCTTT,CASSYSKGQAFF
TRBV14,-,TRBJ2-1,-,TGTGCCAGCAGCTGGGCCCAAGGGGGGGTGAGTGAGCAGTTCTTC,CASSWAQGGVSEQFF
TRBV28,TRBD2,TRBJ2-5,-,TGTGCCAGCAGTACGCTAGCGGGGGCGGAGACCCAGTACTTC,CASSTLAGAETQYF
TRBV7-7,TRBD2,TRBJ2-3,few,TGTGCTAGCAGCTTAGGGCTAGCGGGGAGCACAGATACGCAGTATTTT,CASSLGLAGSTDTQYF
TRBV20-1,-,TRBJ2-3,-,TGCAGTGCTCGTAGCACAGATACGCAGTATTTT,CSARSTDTQYF
TRBV6-6,TRBD2,TRBJ2-2,-,TGTGCCAGCTTCCCTAGCGGGAGTGACACCGGGGAGCTGTTTTTT,CASFPSGSDTGELFF
TRBV2,-,TRBJ2-5,-,TGTGCCAGCAGTGAACGGGAGACCCAGTACTTC,CASSERETQYF
TRBV30,-,TRBJ2-5,-,TGTGCCTGGAGAAGGGGAGGTAGTTTCCAAGAGACCCAGTACTTC,CAWRRGGSFQETQYF
TRBV6-5,-,TRBJ1-3,-,TGTGCCAGCAGAATTACAGGGCCTGGAAACACCATATATTTT,CASRITGPGNTIYF
TRBV19,TRBD1,TRBJ2-3,-,TGTGCCAGTAGTATCGGACAGGCATCTAGCACAGATACGCAGTATTTT,CASSIGQASSTDTQYF
TRBV30,TRBD1,TRBJ1-1,-,TGTGCCTGGAGTCTAGGATGGGACAGGGGGGACACTGAAGCTTTCTTT,CAWSLGWDRGDTEAFF
TRBV30,-,TRBJ1-2,-,TGTGCCTGGAGTGTACCCGGGGTGGATGGCTACACCTTC,CAWSVPGVDGYTF
TRBV6-5,-,TRBJ2-6,-,TGTGCCAGCAGTTATAGAGGGAGGGGGGCCAACGTCCTGACTTTC,CASSYRGRGANVLTF
TRBV6-1,TRBD1,TRBJ2-7,-,TGTGCCAGCAGTGTTGGACAGGGGGACCTCTACGAGCAGTACTTC,CASSVGQGDLYEQYF
TRBV29-1,TRBD1,TRBJ1-1,-,TGCAGCGTCCAGACAGGGGGGACTGAAGCTTTCTTT,CSVQTGGTEAFF
TRBV7-7,TRBD1,TRBJ2-5,-,TGTGCTAGCAGCTGGACAGGGCAAGAGACCCAGTACTTC,CASSWTGQETQYF
TRBV11-2,TRBD1,TRBJ1-1,-,TGTGCCAGCAGCACCCGGACAGGGAGCGCTGAAGCTTTCTTT,CASSTRTGSAEAFF
TRBV5-6,TRBD2,TRBJ2-3,-,TGTGCCAGCAGCAGCCAGTGGGCGGGGGGAAGCACAGATACGCAGTATTTT,CASSSQWAGGSTDTQYF
TRBV10-3,-,TRBJ1-5,few,TGTGCCATCAACTCAGGGGTTGACTATAGCAATCAGCCCCAGCATTTT,CAINSGVDYSNQPQHF
TRBV28,-,TRBJ2-7,-,TGTGCCAGCAGTTCCCCGGGAGCTAACGTCTACGAGCAGTACTTC,CASSSPGANVYEQYF
TRBV19,-,TRBJ2-7,-,TGTGCCAGTAGTATACGCGACAGCTCCTACGAGCAGTACTTC,CASSIRDSSYEQYF
TRBV29-1,TRBD2,TRBJ2-1,-,TGCAGCGTTGTTAGGGCTAGCGGCTCCTACAATGAGCAGTTCTTC,CSVVRASGSYNEQFF
TRBV6-5,-,TRBJ1-1,-,TGTGCCAGCAGCCTACAGGGCGGGGGCACTGAAGCTTTCTTT,CASSLQGGGTEAFF
TRBV9,TRBD2,TRBJ2-5,-,TGTGCCAGCAGCACAGCGGGAGGGAACCAAGAGACCCAGTACTTC,CASSTAGGNQETQYF
TRBV29-1,-,TRBJ1-2,-,TGCAGCGTTGAAGGCGGGGGGCTCCGACGCCATGGCTGCACCTTC,CSVEGGGLRRHGCTF
TRBV19,-,TRBJ1-2,-,TGTGCCAGTAGTATCAGACAGAATTGGAAAGATGGCTACACCTTC,CASSIRQNWKDGYTF
TRBV6-5,TRBD1,TRBJ1-2,once,TGTGCCAGCAGTGGACAGGGGGCGAGTGGCTACACCTTC,CASSGQGASGYTF
TRBV9,-,TRBJ2-5,few,TGTGCCAGCAGCGTAGATGGAGCATCTCCAGAGACCCAGTACTTC,CASSVDGASPETQYF
TRBV30,TRBD1,TRBJ2-7,few,TGTGCCTGGAGGGGCCCAGGGGGTATTAGCGAGCAGTACTTC,CAWRGPGGISEQYF
TRBV18,-,TRBJ1-2,-,TGTGCCAGCTCACCAGAAACGGTGGGGGGCTATGGCTACACCTTC,CASSPETVGGYGYTF
TRBV5-6,-,TRBJ2-7,-,TGTGCCAGCAGCTATCTAGGTCAGTGGAGCTCCTACGAGCAGTACTTC,CASSYLGQWSSYEQYF
TRBV7-9,-,TRBJ1-6,-,TGTGCCAGCAGCTTAGAGGGAGGACCGTCCTATAATTCACCCCTCCACTTT,CASSLEGGPSYNSPLHF
TRBV7-2,TRBD2,TRBJ2-3,once,TGTGCCAGCAGCCAGGGACTAGCGGATACGCAGTATTTT,CASSQGLADTQYF